This TCR beta chain came from a study of T cells in Graves' hyperthyroidism and ophthalmopathy. This clonotype was recorded many times. The V gene's germline CDR1 is DFQATT and CDR2 SNEGSKA (reference sequence). V gave up 5 bases and J gave up 1 base; unmatched junction bases: 11. The CDR3 length is 16 residues. Researchers amplified the TCR beta CDR3 regions from RNA transcripts. HTBI primers were employed in a first-round RT-PCR of the TCR CDR3. TCRdb reprocessed the multiplex PCR reads with MiXCR, giving one entry per CDR3 protein. The sample consists of nearly 600,000 distinct CDR3 sequences, around 14% of them appearing once.

V is TRBV20-1 and J is TRBJ1-5; TRBD1 aligns across 7 bases. The sample consisted of blood. This sequence was found in a woman aged 18 to 35 with Graves' ophthalmopathy. The CDR3 sequence: CSASEAGTASNQPQHF. DNA of the CDR3: TGCAGTGCTTCCGAAGCCGGGACAGCAAGCAATCAGCCCCAGCATTTT.